Listed here are 23 T cell receptor beta chains from one sample, sequenced in a study of cytomegalovirus exposure and HLA in healthy donors. The PCR made use of 60 Vbeta and 13 Jbeta primers. TCRdb keeps only in-frame clones here, not all; method: immunoSEQ multiplex PCR. The table lists about 100,000 clones, about four fifths of them singletons. Specimen: PBMCs. These receptors were collected from a man aged 35 to 55 in good health and CMV-seropositive.

This clone was recorded only once. The V gene is TRBV18, the J gene TRBJ1-1; D call uncertain. Trimming stripped 4 bases from V and 6 bases from J, with 15 bases between. This CDR3 spans 14 amino acids. Germline CDR1 reads KGHSH; CDR2 reads LQKENI. This CDR3 is CASSHRPKEAEAFF. The CDR3 nucleotides are TGTGCCAGCTCACACAGACCAAAGGAGGCTGAAGCTTTCTTT. The full variable domain, completed using reference TRBV18 and TRBJ1-1, is NAGVMQNPRHLVRRRGQEARLRCSPMKGHSHVYWYRQLPEEGLKFMVYLQKENIIDESGMPKERFSAEFPKEGPSILRIQQVVRGDSAAYFCASSHRPKEAEAFFGQGTRLTVV.

This clone showed up just a few times. Here the CDR3 DNA reads TGTGCCAGCAGTGAGCGTAGGAGGGCCCCAGAGCGTGGCTACACCTTC. Its translation is CASSERRRAPERGYTF. The V call is TRBV6-1, the J call TRBJ1-2; D ambiguous. The germline gives CDR1 MNHNS, CDR2 SASEGT. Trimming removed 3 bases at V and 7 bases at J, with 21 bases between. The CDR3 loop spans 16 amino acids.

With respect to this clone: One end of the junction fails to match germline, which may point to a read error. V is TRBV7-9 and J is TRBJ1-2, with a tentative D call TRBD1 (6 bases). Germline CDR1 reads SEHNR; CDR2 reads FQNEAQ (reference sequence). The CDR3 spans 18 residues. CDR3 in DNA: TGTTCCAGCAGCTTCCCGCGTGGCCAGGGGATTACCGGTGGTGGCTACGCCTTC. Encoded protein: CSSSFPRGQGITGGGYAF. Full variable domain (missing parts from reference TRBV7-9 and TRBJ1-2): DTGVSQNPRHKITKRGQNVTFRCDPISEHNRLYWYRQTLGQGPEFLTYFQNEAQLEKSRLLSDRFSAERPKGSFSTLEIQRTEQGDSAMYLCSSSFPRGQGITGGGYAFGSGTRLTVV.

The rearrangement joins TRBV12-2 to TRBJ1-6; TRBD1 was called by the table and not checked on the DNA. TRBV12-2 is shown as a pseudogene. The CDR3 consists of 17 residues. CDR3: CASRLTKQDLPDLRLHF. In DNA, the CDR3 is TGTGCAAGTCGCTTAACCAAACAGGACCTCCCCGATCTTAGACTCCACTTT.

This clone was observed a single time. This chain joins TRBV16 and TRBJ1-5, with D hard to call. Trimming cost V 4 bases and J 5 bases, with 12 bases left between them. The CDR3 sequence is 14 residues long. The germline V gene encodes CDR1 KGHSY and CDR2 FQNENV. CDR3 in amino acids: CASSPTEAHQPQHF. CDR3 coding DNA: TGTGCCAGCAGCCCCACGGAGGCCCATCAGCCCCAGCATTTT.

The chain combines TRBV18 with TRBJ2-7; D may be TRBD2 (5 bases). V lost 2 bases and J lost 0, with 8 bases in between. The CDR3 consists of 14 residues. Germline CDR1 and CDR2: KGHSH and LQKENI. DNA of the CDR3: TGTGCCAGCTCACCAGGAGCGGCCTCCTACGAGCAGTACTTC. Amino acid sequence: CASSPGAASYEQYF.

V and J are TRBV19 and TRBJ1-5, with TRBD1 as a possible D gene (5 bases). The germline V gene encodes CDR1 LNHDA and CDR2 SQIVND (reference sequence). The CDR3 sequence is 15 residues long. V was trimmed by 4 bases and J by 0 bases, leaving 10 bases between them. Written as DNA, the CDR3 is TGTGCCAGTAGTAGGGGCAGGGTTAGCAATCAGCCCCAGCATTTT. This encodes CASSRGRVSNQPQHF. Based on the CDR3 plus reference TRBV19 and TRBJ1-5, the full variable domain is DGGITQSPKYLFRKEGQNVTLSCEQNLNHDAMYWYRQDPGQGLRLIYYSQIVNDFQKGDIAEGYSVSREKKESFPLTVTSAQKNPTAFYLCASSRGRVSNQPQHFGDGTRLSIL.

The chain carries TRBV7-3 and TRBJ1-1; maybe TRBD1 (5 bases). V lost 7 bases and J lost 11, with 26 bases in between. Germline V gene lookup returns CDR1 SGHTA and CDR2 FQGTGA. The CDR3 spans 15 residues. CDR3 bases: TGTGCCAGCAACCAGCGGGGAGGGGCGCGCGAGAGGGCTTTCTTT. Its protein product is CASNQRGGARERAFF. The entire variable domain, with the rest obtained from reference TRBV7-3 and TRBJ1-1, is as follows: GAGVSQTPSNKVTEKGKYVELRCDPISGHTALYWYRQSLGQGPEFLIYFQGTGAADDSGLPNDRFFAVRPEGSVSTLKIQRTERGDSAVYLCASNQRGGARERAFFGQGTRLTVV.

This chain joins TRBV9 and TRBJ2-2; 13 bases match TRBD2. The CDR3 runs to 18 residues. Germline V gene data show CDR1 as SGDLS and CDR2 as YYNGEE. J gave up 0 bases and V 0 bases, and 2 bases lay outside the gene matches. CDR3 region: CASSVATSGRANTGELFF. The CDR3 DNA reads as TGTGCCAGCAGCGTAGCTACTAGCGGGAGGGCGAACACCGGGGAGCTGTTTTTT. Full variable domain (missing parts from reference TRBV9 and TRBJ2-2): DSGVTQTPKHLITATGQRVTLRCSPRSGDLSVYWYQQSLDQGLQFLIQYYNGEERAKGNILERFSAQQFPDLHSELNLSSLELGDSALYFCASSVATSGRANTGELFFGEGSRLTVL.

The rearrangement joins TRBV2 to TRBJ2-7, with 7 bases fitting TRBD1. The CDR3 is made up of 13 amino acids. The V segment lost 6 bases and the J segment 8 bases; nucleotides outside the gene matches: 10. Germline V CDR1 and CDR2: SNHLY, FYNNEI. As DNA, the CDR3 is TGTGCCAGCAGACCCAACAGGGGTGCTAAGCAGTACTTC. As protein: CASRPNRGAKQYF. Full variable domain (missing parts from reference TRBV2 and TRBJ2-7): EPEVTQTPSHQVTQMGQEVILRCVPISNHLYFYWYRQILGQKVEFLVSFYNNEISEKSEIFDDQFSVERPDGSNFTLKIRSTKLEDSAMYFCASRPNRGAKQYFGPGTRLTVT.

The chain couples TRBV19 to TRBJ1-4; D not resolved. The CDR3 contains 15 residues. The ends were cut back, 1 base at V and 4 bases at J, with 10 bases in the middle. Germline lookup yields CDR1 LNHDA and CDR2 SQIVND (reference sequence). CDR3 residues: CASSIGGSNNEKLFF. The CDR3 DNA sequence: TGTGCCAGTAGTATAGGAGGCAGCAATAATGAAAAACTGTTTTTT. The full variable domain, with the rest looked up from reference TRBV19 and TRBJ1-4, is DGGITQSPKYLFRKEGQNVTLSCEQNLNHDAMYWYRQDPGQGLRLIYYSQIVNDFQKGDIAEGYSVSREKKESFPLTVTSAQKNPTAFYLCASSIGGSNNEKLFFGSGTQLSVL.

V and J are TRBV7-9 and TRBJ1-1, with D unresolved. The CDR3 length is 13 residues. The germline V and J ends were trimmed by 6 bases and 0 bases, with 8 bases remaining between them. The germline gives CDR1 SEHNR, CDR2 FQNEAQ (reference sequence). The CDR3 DNA reads TGTGCCAGCAGACTCACGATGAACACTGAAGCTTTCTTT. Amino acid sequence: CASRLTMNTEAFF.

This chain uses TRBV5-1 with TRBJ2-3; no reliable D call. CDR3 size: 13 residues. With 4 bases removed from V and 0 bases from J, the gap between germline ends came to 6 bases. Germline CDR1 reads SGHRS; CDR2 reads YFSETQ. CDR3 DNA sequence: TGCGCCAGCAGCCCACTGAGCACAGATACGCAGTATTTT. This translates into CASSPLSTDTQYF.

V is TRBV6-4 and J is TRBJ2-2, with D maybe TRBD2 (6 bases). The CDR3 totals 18 residues. Between the trimmed V and J ends, which lost 3 bases and 3 bases, there was a span of 20 bases. In germline, CDR1 is MRHNA, CDR2 SNTAGT. CDR3 nucleotide sequence: TGTGCCAGCAGTGAATCTCCCCCTGATTGGGAGGACACCGGGGAGCTGTTTTTT. Translated: CASSESPPDWEDTGELFF.

The V gene is TRBV6-4, the J gene TRBJ1-1; 9 nucleotides align to TRBD1. Germline assignment: CDR1 MRHNA and CDR2 SNTAGT. This CDR3 has 16 residues. The V gene end was trimmed by 5 bases and the J gene end by 1 base; junction bases not matched to a gene: 8. CDR3 protein: CASSLTHRGRNTEAFF. Written as DNA, the CDR3 is TGTGCCAGCAGTCTAACTCACAGGGGGCGGAACACTGAAGCTTTCTTT.

The gene calls are TRBV20-1 and TRBJ1-1; D is undetermined. The CDR3 runs 11 residues. CDR1 is DFQATT and CDR2 is SNEGSKA in the germline V gene (reference sequence). V was clipped by 0 bases and J by 5 bases, with 4 bases between them. This chain's CDR3 is CSARDRTEAFF. CDR3 DNA: TGCAGTGCTAGAGATAGAACTGAAGCTTTCTTT.

The rearrangement joins TRBV27 to TRBJ2-3; the D gene is possibly TRBD1 (5 bases). There are 15 residues in the CDR3. The ends were cut back, 1 base at V and 1 base at J, with 9 bases in the middle. Germline V gene sequence: CDR1 MNHEY, CDR2 SMNVEV (reference sequence). The CDR3 region has the DNA TGTGCCAGCAGTTTATACACCAGGGGCACAGATACGCAGTATTTT. Its protein product is CASSLYTRGTDTQYF.

J is TRBJ1-1 and V is TRBV6-5; 9 nucleotides line up with TRBD1. Trimming removed 5 bases from V and 9 bases from J; junction bases left unmatched: 7. There are 13 residues in the CDR3. Germline V gene lookup returns CDR1 MNHEY and CDR2 SVGAGI. CDR3 in amino acids: CASSVSGTGKAFF. The CDR3 nucleotides read TGTGCCAGCAGTGTATCCGGGACAGGGAAAGCTTTCTTT.

The rearrangement links TRBV30 to TRBJ1-2; TRBD1 agrees at 9 bases. This CDR3 has 15 amino acids. Germline values: CDR1 GTSNPN, CDR2 SVGIG (reference sequence). Trimming removed 5 bases from V and 6 bases from J; junction bases left unmatched: 13. CDR3 region: CAWWTIKQGADGYTF. The CDR3 DNA reads TGTGCCTGGTGGACCATTAAACAGGGGGCGGATGGCTACACCTTC.

This clone is a singleton in its sample. As DNA, the CDR3 is TGTGCTAGTGGTTCGGGACAGAGCTCCTACAATGAGCAGTTCTTC. Protein sequence: CASGSGQSSYNEQFF. The chain joins TRBV12-5 to TRBJ2-1; 7 positions match TRBD1. J gave up 0 bases and V 4 bases, and 3 bases lay outside the gene matches. Germline V gives CDR1 LGHNT, CDR2 FRNRAP. CDR3 length equals 15 residues.

This clone was seen only a few times. This chain's CDR3 is CASSLVRDYGYTF. The DNA for the CDR3 is TGTGCCAGCAGCTTAGTCAGGGACTATGGCTACACCTTC. The genes are TRBV7-8 and TRBJ1-2; TRBD1 is a possible D gene (5 bases). V lost 1 base and J 3 bases, leaving 6 bases between the germline ends. The CDR3 is 13 residues long. Per the germline V gene, CDR1 is SGHVS and CDR2 is FQNEAQ.

Concerning this clone: Other DNA sequences from this sample encode an identical CDR3 as well. The chain couples TRBV5-6 to TRBJ1-2; TRBD1 aligns across 7 bases. The germline V gene has CDR1 SGHDT and CDR2 YYEEEE. V lost 1 base and J lost 4; bases outside the gene matches: 4. CDR3 length: 14 residues. DNA of the CDR3: TGTGCCAGCAGCTTGAGGGGGCCCGGCTATGGCTACACCTTC. It is translated as CASSLRGPGYGYTF.

The rearrangement uses TRBV5-1 and TRBJ1-2; 10 bases agree with TRBD1. The CDR3 consists of 14 residues. The ends lost 4 bases at V and 5 bases at J; junction bases unmatched: 5. Per the germline V gene, CDR1 is SGHRS and CDR2 is YFSETQ. This CDR3 reads CASSLDRGKYGYTF. CDR3 nucleotides: TGCGCCAGCAGCCTGGACAGGGGGAAATATGGCTACACCTTC.